The 25 T cell receptor beta chains below come from one sample, sequenced in a study of T cell repertoires in cytomegalovirus infection. A single record per CDR3 protein comes from TCRdb applying MiXCR to the reads. The repertoire has approximately 150,000 distinct CDR3 sequences, about 15% of them found once; the top ten carry around 19%. Material for sequencing was CD8+ T cells from PBMCs. Receptors originate from a human donor in good health (CMV status not recorded). Some clones in this sample may be carry-over from other donors' samples.

V gene TRBV7-3 combines with J gene TRBJ2-7; D perhaps matches TRBD2 (5 bases). The CDR3 spans 14 residues. The germline V gene encodes CDR1 SGHTA and CDR2 FQGTGA. V shed 1 base and J shed 6 bases, with 13 bases lying between them. The CDR3 loop reads CASSLIGLPAEQYF. Here the CDR3 DNA reads TGTGCCAGCAGCTTAATCGGACTGCCGGCCGAGCAGTACTTC.

The chain combines TRBV6-2 or TRBV6-3 with TRBJ2-3; 9 nucleotides agree with TRBD1. The CDR3 consists of 18 residues. V was pared by 6 bases and J by 0 bases, with 13 bases of the junction left unmatched. In germline, CDR1 is MNHEY, CDR2 SVGEGT. The CDR3 spells CASSWLTQGASSTDTQYF. For the CDR3, the DNA is TGTGCCAGCAGCTGGCTAACACAGGGGGCCTCTAGCACAGATACGCAGTATTTT.

This chain uses TRBV28 with TRBJ1-4; 12 bases line up with TRBD1. The junction had 4 bases not matched to a gene; V was cut back by 6 bases and J by 2 bases. Germline V gene sequence: CDR1 MDHEN, CDR2 SYDVKM. This CDR3 spans 16 amino acids. The CDR3 loop is CASRGTGGYTNEKLFF. The DNA of the CDR3 is TGTGCCAGCAGAGGGACAGGGGGCTACACTAATGAAAAACTGTTTTTT.

This clonotype came up a few times. The chain employs TRBV12-3 or TRBV12-4 and TRBJ2-7; D gene uncertain. This CDR3 contains 13 residues. V was clipped by 3 bases and J by 2 bases, with 8 bases between them. Here the CDR3 DNA reads TGTGCCAGCAGTTTCGGGCCGACCTACGAGCAGTACTTC. It codes for CASSFGPTYEQYF.

The chain couples TRBV7-8 to TRBJ2-1, with D possibly being TRBD1 or TRBD2 (5 bases each). This CDR3 region has 19 residues. Between the trimmed V and J ends, which lost 3 bases and 7 bases, there was a span of 28 bases. Germline values: CDR1 SGHVS, CDR2 FQNEAQ. The CDR3 region has the DNA TGTGCCAGCAGCTTTAAGACTACGGACAACCCAATACATAGGAATGAGCAGTTCTTC. It is translated as CASSFKTTDNPIHRNEQFF.

This clonotype showed up just a few times. This chain links TRBV7-9 with TRBJ1-4; the match to TRBD1 covers 9 bases. The CDR3 has 14 amino acids. Per germline, CDR1 SEHNR and CDR2 FQNEAQ (reference sequence). V was pared by 5 bases and J by 6 bases, with 4 bases of the junction left unmatched. DNA of the CDR3: TGTGCCAGCAGCCACCGGGACAGGGATGAAAAACTGTTTTTT. Protein sequence: CASSHRDRDEKLFF.

This chain joins TRBV29-1 and TRBJ1-2; 11 positions match TRBD1. Unmatched junction bases numbered 7, after V lost 6 bases and J lost 7 bases. The CDR3 is 13 residues long. Germline V gives CDR1 SQVTM, CDR2 ANQGSEA. CDR3 in amino acids: CSVRDRGVGGYTF. In DNA form, the CDR3 reads TGCAGCGTCCGGGACAGGGGGGTCGGTGGCTACACCTTC.

The chain joins TRBV3-1 to TRBJ2-7, with 8 bases that match TRBD2. CDR3 size: 14 residues. J was trimmed by 4 bases and V by 1 base; bases with no gene match: 3. The germline V gene has CDR1 LGHDT and CDR2 YNNKEL (reference sequence). The DNA for the CDR3 is TGTGCCAGCAGCCAAGTAAGCGGGAGTTACGAGCAGTACTTC. Translation gives CASSQVSGSYEQYF.

The rearrangement links TRBV12-5 to TRBJ1-1; D may be TRBD1 (5 bases). Between the trimmed V and J ends, which lost 2 bases and 0 bases, there was a span of 16 bases. Germline V gene data show CDR1 as LGHNT and CDR2 as FRNRAP. The CDR3 sequence is 17 residues long. CDR3 amino acids: CASGLTKTGAMNTEAFF. CDR3 DNA: TGTGCTAGTGGTTTGACCAAAACTGGGGCCATGAACACTGAAGCTTTCTTT.

The table lists this clonotype with many counts. The CDR3 sequence is CASSPGVGTEAFF. In DNA, the CDR3 is TGTGCCAGCAGCCCCGGGGTTGGGACTGAAGCTTTCTTT. The chain couples TRBV7-2 to TRBJ1-1; D not certain. Germline lookup yields CDR1 SGHTA and CDR2 FQGNSA. Trimming cost V 5 bases and J 5 bases, with 12 bases left between them. This CDR3 contains 13 residues.

The V and J genes are TRBV3-1 and TRBJ2-5; D unclear. The CDR3 has 14 residues. Deletions cut 3 bases from V and 2 bases from J, with 10 bases between. Germline V lookup: CDR1 LGHDT, CDR2 YNNKEL (reference sequence). CDR3: CASSQSTSQETQYF. The CDR3 DNA reads as TGTGCCAGCAGCCAGTCGACAAGTCAAGAGACCCAGTACTTC.

This clonotype turned up a few times. In nucleotides, the CDR3 is TGTGCCAGCAGCTCGAACAGAAATCAGCCCCAGCATTTT. Translated, it gives CASSSNRNQPQHF. The V and J genes are TRBV7-6 and TRBJ1-5; D uncertain. Between the trimmed V and J ends, which lost 4 bases and 4 bases, there was a span of 8 bases. The CDR3 extends over 13 amino acids. CDR1 is SGHVS and CDR2 is FNYEAQ in the germline V gene. Drawing the rest from reference TRBV7-6 and TRBJ1-5, the complete variable domain is GAGVSQSPRYKVTKRGQDVALRCDPISGHVSLYWYRQALGQGPEFLTYFNYEAQQDKSGLPNDRFSAERPEGSISTLTIQRTEQRDSAMYRCASSSNRNQPQHFGDGTRLSIL.

The chain combines TRBV9 with TRBJ2-1; 8 bases match TRBD1. This CDR3 is 16 amino acids long. Germline CDR1 SGDLS, CDR2 YYNGEE. V was pared by 0 bases and J by 6 bases, with 8 bases of the junction left unmatched. The CDR3 bases are TGTGCCAGCAGCGTAGAAAGGAGGACAGGGCCCAATGAGCAGTTCTTC. The encoded protein is CASSVERRTGPNEQFF.

This chain connects TRBV7-9 to TRBJ1-5, with 9 bases that match TRBD1. CDR1 SEHNR and CDR2 FQNEAQ come from the germline V gene (reference sequence). CDR3 length: 14 residues. V trimming: 5 bases; J trimming: 6 bases; junction bases outside the gene matches: 5. The CDR3, as DNA: TGTGCCAGCAGCCAGGGACAGGGTGGTCAGCCCCAGCATTTT. Its translation: CASSQGQGGQPQHF.

A few counts support this clonotype. The chain is built from TRBV28 and TRBJ1-6, with D perhaps matching TRBD1 (6 bases). The CDR3 covers 16 residues. Deletions cut 3 bases from V and 3 bases from J, with 12 bases between. Germline CDR1 MDHEN, CDR2 SYDVKM. CDR3 sequence reads: CASSLQTGRYNSPLHF. CDR3 sequence (DNA): TGTGCCAGCAGTTTGCAGACAGGCCGCTATAATTCACCCCTCCACTTT.

This sequence joins TRBV12-5 and TRBJ2-7; no definite D call. Germline V CDR1 and CDR2: LGHNT, FRNRAP. CDR3 length: 13 residues. The germline V and J ends were trimmed by 1 base and 7 bases, with 11 bases remaining between them. DNA for the CDR3: TGTGCTAGTGGTTTGGCCCTAGACAAAGAGCAGTACTTC. Translating gives CASGLALDKEQYF.

J is TRBJ2-2 and V is TRBV28, with 11 bases lining up with TRBD1. J lost 2 bases, V lost 6 bases, and 8 bases had no gene match. Germline V gene data show CDR1 as MDHEN and CDR2 as SYDVKM. This CDR3 is built from 17 residues. The CDR3 reads CASSPGRTGGNTGELFF. The CDR3 DNA reads TGTGCCAGCAGCCCGGGTCGGACAGGGGGCAACACCGGGGAGCTGTTTTTT.

The gene calls are TRBV29-1 and TRBJ1-2; D possibly corresponds to TRBD1 (5 bases). Germline V gives CDR1 SQVTM, CDR2 ANQGSEA. Trimming left V 5 bases short and J 6 bases short, with 16 bases between. The CDR3 extends over 13 amino acids. The CDR3 DNA follows: TGCAGCGTTTCCGACAGAGTGGCTCATGGCTACACCTTC. Its protein is CSVSDRVAHGYTF. Together with reference TRBV29-1 and TRBJ1-2, the CDR3 gives the full variable domain: SAVISQKPSRDICQRGTSLTIQCQVDSQVTMMFWYRQQPGQSLTLIATANQGSEATYESGFVIDKFPISRPNLTFSTLTVSNMSPEDSSIYLCSVSDRVAHGYTFGSGTRLTVV.

The table lists this clonotype with a few counts. V usage is TRBV7-6 and J usage is TRBJ2-7; D is possibly TRBD2 (6 bases). Germline CDR1 and CDR2: SGHVS and FNYEAQ. V was pared by 4 bases and J by 2 bases, with 15 bases between. The CDR3 is 15 residues long. CDR3 amino acids: CASSSRDSLTYEQYF. For the CDR3, the DNA is TGTGCCAGCAGCTCCCGGGACTCCCTCACCTACGAGCAGTACTTC.

The rearrangement links TRBV9 to TRBJ2-1, with 10 bases aligning to TRBD2. The CDR3 has 16 residues. V was clipped by 3 bases and J by 8 bases; unmatched bases: 11. CDR1 and CDR2 (germline): SGDLS, YYNGEE. CDR3 DNA: TGTGCCAGCAGCGGTCCGGGACTAGCGACACGGCATGAGCAGTTCTTC. Its protein product is CASSGPGLATRHEQFF.

This clonotype was counted between two and nine times. The V gene is TRBV6-1, the J gene TRBJ2-3; 12 bases fit TRBD2. CDR1 and CDR2 (germline): MNHNS, SASEGT. The CDR3 totals 18 residues. With 3 bases clipped from V and 5 bases from J, the junction kept 12 bases outside the gene matches. This CDR3 is CASSEGNGLAGGRDTQYF. CDR3 in DNA: TGTGCCAGCAGTGAGGGAAACGGGCTAGCGGGAGGGCGAGATACGCAGTATTTT.

The chain employs TRBV7-9 and TRBJ1-1; no definite D call. V dropped 5 bases and J dropped 3 bases, with 19 bases sitting between them. Germline CDR1 is SEHNR and CDR2 is FQNEAQ (reference sequence). This CDR3 is 16 amino acids long. For the CDR3, the DNA is TGTGCCAGCAGCCCAGGTGAGCTTATAATGGACACTGAAGCTTTCTTT. This codes for CASSPGELIMDTEAFF.

This clonotype has just a few counts. J is TRBJ2-7 and V is TRBV2; possibly TRBD2 for D (5 bases). This CDR3 contains 12 residues. Trimming shortened V by 7 bases and J by 5 bases, and 12 bases separated the two germline ends. Germline V gene lookup returns CDR1 SNHLY and CDR2 FYNNEI. The CDR3 loop reads CASTPVGDEQYF. For the CDR3, the DNA is TGTGCCAGCACCCCGGTCGGGGACGAGCAGTACTTC.

This clonotype has a handful of counts. The chain has TRBV7-2 and TRBJ2-7, with 9 bases fitting TRBD2. Germline V lookup: CDR1 SGHTA, CDR2 FQGNSA. CDR3 length: 19 residues. Trimming cost V 2 bases and J 4 bases; bases outside gene matches: 18. The CDR3 spells CASSLPPEDLAGYPYEQYF. In DNA, the CDR3 is TGTGCCAGCAGCTTACCTCCGGAAGACCTAGCGGGGTACCCTTACGAGCAGTACTTC.

A few counts support this clonotype. The chain has TRBV4-1 and TRBJ2-7; D not resolved. The ends were cut back, 6 bases at V and 4 bases at J, with 7 bases in the middle. Germline lookup yields CDR1 MGHRA and CDR2 YSYEKL. The CDR3 is 11 amino acids. The CDR3 loop is CASRHWYEQYF. CDR3 sequence (DNA): TGCGCCAGCAGACATTGGTACGAGCAGTACTTC.